A single sample gave rise to the 23 T cell receptor delta chains below, sequenced in a study of γδ T cells in repeated Plasmodium falciparum infection. TCRdb re-processed the multiplex PCR reads using CATT. The repertoire has 75,000 to 95,000 delta-chain clones, 0.8% to 1% of them found once; the top ten carry roughly 9.9%. Bulk repertoires came from Vgamma9/Vdelta2+ or Vdelta2-negative gammadelta T cells flow-sorted from PBMC. The sequenced sample consisted of gamma-delta T cells from blood. The receptor set was obtained from a pool of human donors (malaria-infected and uninfected, not separated).

This clone was counted only a few times. TCRdb has a much larger clone's protein, which differs at residue 13 from the translation of this DNA, likely because of a read error; what is shown is the protein translated from the DNA. Written as DNA, the CDR3 is TGTGCTCTTGGGGCACCGTCGGGCTGGCCCCGAAGGGCCGATAAACTCATCTTT. Protein product: CALGAPSGWPRRADKLIF. This chain connects TRDV1 to TRDJ1, with D hard to call. Assignment of the J gene here rests on matching the DNA to germline, because TCRdb gives none. Germline CDR1 TSWWSYY, CDR2 QGS. The CDR3 loop spans 18 amino acids. V was pared by 4 bases and J by 3 bases, with 24 bases between.

Concerning this clone: A far larger clone is just one base off, so this is likely a read error. The same CDR3 also results from other DNA sequences found in this sample. The chain employs TRDV1 and TRDJ1; 8 bases are shared with TRDD3. As TCRdb names no J gene, one was assigned here on the basis of a DNA match to germline. Germline V gene lookup returns CDR1 TSWWSYY and CDR2 QGS. CDR3 length: 22 residues. The CDR3 nucleotides read TGCGCTCTTGGGGAATCTCACGCCCTACGCATTCGGGGGATAGAGGACACCGATAAACTCATCTTT. It yields the protein CALGESHALRIRGIEDTDKLIF.

Regarding this clone: The TCRdb record carries a much larger clone's protein, which differs from this DNA's translation at residue 13; a read error is the likely cause, and the protein listed here is the DNA translation. The V gene is TRDV2, the J gene TRDJ1; 8 nucleotides agree with TRDD3. After removal of 0 bases from V and 0 bases from J, the junction contained 35 bases not matched to a gene. Germline V gives CDR1 GEAIGNYY, CDR2 EKD. The CDR3 loop spans 26 amino acids. CDR3 in amino acids: CACDTGAYNIWERGDRENKYTDKLIF. CDR3 coding DNA: TGTGCCTGTGACACCGGAGCCTACAACATCTGGGAACGGGGGGATAGGGAGAATAAGTACACCGATAAACTCATCTTT.

This clone was counted many times. This DNA translates differently at residue 18 from the TCRdb protein, which is that of a much larger clone; a read error is likely, and the protein shown is the DNA's own translation. V gene TRDV1 combines with J gene TRDJ1; TRDD3 aligns across 8 bases. The CDR3 spans 20 residues. Per germline, CDR1 TSWWSYY and CDR2 QGS. The CDR3 loop is CALGEPCQEGDIESPDKPIF. For the CDR3, the DNA is TGTGCTCTTGGGGAACCATGTCAGGAGGGGGATATAGAATCGCCCGATAAACCCATCTTT.

Note on this clone: The protein given by TCRdb reflects a much larger clone and differs at residue 21 from this DNA's translation, likely from a read error; the protein shown is the DNA's translation. The CDR3 here is CAFSVQDWGIYHSATVFYTDRLIF. The CDR3 region has the DNA TGTGCCTTTTCAGTTCAAGACTGGGGGATATACCACTCCGCTACAGTATTCTACACCGATAGACTCATCTTT. The chain employs TRDV3 and TRDJ1; 11 bases match TRDD3. The CDR3 consists of 24 residues. Germline loops: CDR1 TVYSNPD, CDR2 GDNSRS (reference sequence).

This clone came up a few times. The protein in TCRdb stems from a much larger clone and differs at residue 6 from this DNA's translation, likely a read error; here the protein is translated from the DNA. The V and J genes are TRDV1 and TRDJ1; possibly TRDD3 for D (7 bases). Germline lookup yields CDR1 TSWWSYY and CDR2 QGS. The V end was cut by 2 bases, the J end by 7 bases, with 26 bases between. The CDR3 has 18 residues. This CDR3 is CALGESPSRDLGALKLIF. CDR3 in DNA: TGTGCTCTTGGGGAAAGCCCTTCCCGTGACCTGGGGGCTCTTAAACTCATCTTT.

At least ten counts were recorded for this clone. The rearrangement uses TRDV2 and TRDJ1; 12 bases are a match to TRDD3. With 0 bases clipped from V and 0 bases from J, the junction kept 25 bases outside the gene matches. Germline CDR1 reads GEAIGNYY; CDR2 reads EKD. This CDR3 contains 24 residues. CDR3: CACDTVLPPLPTTGGYHYTDKLIF. CDR3 coding DNA: TGTGCCTGTGACACCGTCCTTCCGCCGCTACCCACTACTGGGGGATACCATTACACCGATAAACTCATCTTT.

This clone was seen more than once but under ten times. This likely reflects a read error, since a far larger clone is one base away. Other DNA sequences from this sample encode an identical CDR3 as well. The V gene was identified as TRDV1, while no J gene was called; TRDD3, the table's D call, was not compared with the DNA. Germline CDR1 and CDR2: TSWWSYY and QGS. The CDR3 runs to 19 residues. The CDR3 is CALGDGTGGTSWDTRQMFF. CDR3 DNA: TGTGCTCTTGGGGACGGCACTGGGGGAACCTCCTGGGACACCCGACAGATGTTCTTC.

This clone was observed a handful of times. TCRdb's protein for this DNA is that of a much larger clone and differs from the translation at residue 5, likely a read error; the protein shown is the DNA translation. The gene calls are TRDV1 and TRDJ1; perhaps TRDD3 as D (5 bases). TCRdb leaves out the J gene; it was filled in here by matching the DNA to germline. Trimming took 3 bases from V and 7 from J, leaving 21 bases between them. This CDR3 contains 16 residues. Germline V lookup: CDR1 TSWWSYY, CDR2 QGS. CDR3 coding DNA: TGTGCTCTTGGGGATTTCTGTACTGGTCCAAGTGTTAAACTCATCTTT. This sequence encodes CALGDFCTGPSVKLIF.

This clone is labeled medium-sized. This CDR3 is also generated by other DNA sequences in the sample. The CDR3 nucleotides read TGTGCCTGTGACACCGTGCGGTTGGGGGATACGCAGTCCACCGATAAACTCATCTTT. The encoded protein is CACDTVRLGDTQSTDKLIF. The V and J genes are TRDV2 and TRDJ1; 11 nucleotides agree with TRDD3. Per germline, CDR1 GEAIGNYY and CDR2 EKD. The CDR3 has 19 amino acids. The ends lost 0 bases at V and 1 base at J; junction bases unmatched: 12.

Remarks on this clone: A far larger clone is just one base off, so this is likely a read error. The same CDR3 also results from other DNA sequences found in this sample. V is TRDV2 and J is TRDJ1, with TRDD2 identical over 8 bases. The J gene, absent from TCRdb, was called here by matching the DNA to germline. This CDR3 is 18 amino acids long. Germline CDR1 GEAIGNYY, CDR2 EKD. CDR3 sequence (DNA): TGCGCCTGTGACACCCTACTTCCTACGGACGGAGACACCGATAAACTCATCTTT. This translates into CACDTLLPTDGDTDKLIF.

With regard to this clone: The TCRdb protein, from a much larger clone, departs from this DNA's translation at residue 11, likely by read error; the protein shown derives from the DNA. The V gene is TRDV1, the J gene TRDJ1, with TRDD3 matching over 12 bases. As TCRdb names no J gene, one was assigned here on the basis of a DNA match to germline. The CDR3 totals 22 residues. In germline, CDR1 is TSWWSYY, CDR2 QGS. The J segment lost 2 bases and the V segment lost 2 bases, leaving 21 bases of the junction unmatched. Here the CDR3 DNA reads TGTGCTCTTGGGGAATCCTTCTCTTCCTCGCCACTGGGGGATACTGGGACCGATAAACTCATCTTT. This translates into CALGESFSSSPLGDTGTDKLIF.

This clone was detected a few times. Translating this DNA gives a protein that differs at residue 3 from the TCRdb one, which belongs to a much larger clone; a read error is likely, and the protein shown is this translation. The rearrangement links TRDV1 to TRDJ1; D might be TRDD2 or TRDD3, each matching 5 bases. Germline CDR1 is TSWWSYY and CDR2 is QGS. The CDR3 length is 22 residues. The CDR3 protein is CAIGELLNPSLQRVRVTDKLIF. The CDR3 DNA is TGTGCTATTGGGGAACTTTTGAATCCTTCACTACAGCGGGTGAGGGTGACCGATAAACTCATCTTT.

In this sample, this clone turned up a few times. A far larger clone is one nucleotide away, so this likely arose from a read error. Other DNA sequences in the same sample also yield this CDR3. The chain uses TRDV2 and TRDJ1; perhaps TRDD3 as D (6 bases). Matching the DNA to germline supplied the J gene, which TCRdb does not give. Germline V gives CDR1 GEAIGNYY, CDR2 EKD. The V and J ends lost 4 bases and 0 bases respectively, with 35 bases between them. The CDR3 totals 22 residues. This CDR3 is CACEQILGAYWGRGAYTDKLIF. In DNA, the CDR3 is TGTGCCTGTGAACAGATACTGGGAGCGTATTGGGGCAGAGGGGCTTACACCGATAAACTCATCTTT.

This clone was recorded many times. This chain joins TRDV1 and TRDJ2; 8 bases are shared with TRDD3. TCRdb carries no J gene annotation; the J gene was assigned here by matching the DNA with germline. CDR3 length: 23 residues. The V gene's germline CDR1 is TSWWSYY and CDR2 QGS. The J segment lost 0 bases and the V segment lost 3 bases, leaving 24 bases of the junction unmatched. The chain's CDR3 is CALGDRLFPSILGAPALTAQLFF. CDR3 nucleotides: TGTGCTCTTGGGGATCGCCTCTTCCCTTCTATACTGGGGGCCCCAGCTTTGACAGCACAACTCTTCTTT.

This clone has only a few counts. TCRdb's entry gives the protein of a much larger clone, which mismatches this DNA's translation at residue 3, likely from a read error; the protein reported here is translated from the DNA. The chain carries TRDV2 and TRDJ1, with TRDD3 identical over 7 bases. Here the J gene was assigned by germline matching of the DNA, as TCRdb has none. The germline CDR1 and CDR2 sequences are GEAIGNYY and EKD. CDR3 length: 18 residues. CDR3 coding DNA: TGTGCCTATGACCAAAATGGCCCAACTGGGGTGGACACCGATAAACTCATCTTT. This gives the protein CAYDQNGPTGVDTDKLIF.

This clone was seen more than once but under ten times. The TCRdb protein comes from a much larger clone and disagrees with this DNA's translation at residue 15, likely due to a read error; the protein given here is derived from the DNA. V is TRDV1 and J is TRDJ1; tentatively, D is TRDD3 (8 bases). The J gene is not listed in TCRdb, so it was assigned here from a DNA match to germline. Germline lookup yields CDR1 TSWWSYY and CDR2 QGS. The CDR3 has 18 residues. The DNA for the CDR3 is TGTGCTCTTGGGAAGGCCTTCCTCCGTACTGGGGGTTTCGATAGACTCATCTTT. Translation gives CALGKAFLRTGGFDRLIF.

This clone occurred many times. Only one base separates this from a far larger clonotype, so it likely reflects a read error. Distinct nucleotide sequences in the sample also encode this CDR3. With the J gene uncalled, the V gene is TRDV2; TRDD3 is the table's D call, not checked against the DNA. This CDR3 spans 23 amino acids. Germline CDR1 reads GEAIGNYY; CDR2 reads EKD. CDR3 DNA: TGTGCCTGTGACCTTCGCCATCTAGAGAATTTACTGGGGGACACACCCCGCTCCGATAAGCTCATCTTT. As protein: CACDLRHLENLLGDTPRSDKLIF.

Of note for this clone: Given a far larger clone just one base away, this is likely a sequencing read error. The sample holds other DNA sequences that translate to the same CDR3. The DNA for the CDR3 is TGTGCTCTTGGTCGTCCCCTTGTCGGGACCAAACCTTACACTGATAAACTCATCTTT. The encoded protein is CALGRPLVGTKPYTDKLIF. This sequence joins TRDV1 and TRDJ1; D unclear. This CDR3 contains 19 residues. CDR1 is TSWWSYY, CDR2 QGS, per germline.

This clone has a handful of counts. TCRdb's listed protein matches a much larger clone and diverges from this DNA's translation at residue 16, likely through a read error; the protein shown comes from the DNA. TRDV2 is the V gene, and the J gene was not called; TRDD3 reflects the table's D call only, with no check against the DNA. This CDR3 has 18 residues. Germline values: CDR1 GEAIGNYY, CDR2 EKD. For the CDR3, the DNA is TGTGCCTGTGACTCCCGGTACTGGGGGATACCAGGCACCGATAAACCCATCTTT. Amino acid sequence: CACDSRYWGIPGTDKPIF.

Of note for this clone: Only one base separates this from a far larger clonotype, so it likely reflects a read error. The sample holds other DNA sequences that translate to the same CDR3. The chain combines TRDV2 with TRDJ1; D is unresolved. Since TCRdb gives no J gene, matching the DNA to germline was used here to assign it. Deletions cut 0 bases from V and 0 bases from J, with 13 bases between. Germline loops: CDR1 GEAIGNYY, CDR2 EKD. The CDR3 contains 16 residues. The CDR3 sequence: CACDTVVRGDTDKLIF. The CDR3 nucleotides are TGTGCCTGTGACACCGTAGTCCGAGGGGACACCGATAAACTCATCTTT.

A note on this clone: This is likely an artifact of a read error, given a far larger clone one base away. This same CDR3 is encoded by further DNA sequences in the sample. The chain couples TRDV1 to TRDJ1, with D possibly TRDD3 on 6 matching bases. Here the J gene came from matching the DNA to germline, since TCRdb omits it. The CDR3 has 22 amino acids. The germline gives CDR1 TSWWSYY, CDR2 QGS. V lost 3 bases, J lost 3 bases, and 35 bases lay in between. The CDR3: CALGELGGDLGTGNYLSDKLIF. DNA for the CDR3: TGTGCTCTTGGGGAGCTTGGAGGGGACTTAGGTACTGGGAACTACCTTTCCGATAAACTCATCTTT.

This clone has just a few counts. The TCRdb protein comes from a much larger clone and disagrees with this DNA's translation at residue 7, likely due to a read error; the protein given here is derived from the DNA. The V gene is TRDV2, the J gene TRDJ1, with TRDD3 matching 11 bases. V was pared by 0 bases and J by 3 bases, with 14 bases of the junction left unmatched. The CDR3 contains 19 residues. Germline V gene sequence: CDR1 GEAIGNYY, CDR2 EKD. This CDR3 is CACDTVLGGYAGVPDKLIF. The CDR3 DNA reads TGTGCCTGTGACACCGTTCTTGGGGGATACGCGGGAGTACCCGATAAACTCATCTTT.